This T cell receptor (beta chain) was documented in a study of cytomegalovirus exposure and HLA in healthy donors. Study findings and constraints: An assumption of roughly uniform sequencing depth across donors underlay the presence/absence analyses. Sequencing artifact likely explains a cluster of highly shared sequence variants. The dataset shows that most TCR sequences were rare, while some public TCRs occurred in many donors.

Of note for this clone: Its matching antigen is unknown.

With 60 Vbeta and 13 Jbeta primers, the PCR was carried out. Produced via immunoSEQ multiplex PCR; TCRdb's table is partial and in-frame only. The table records about 140,000 clones, 65% to 90% of them present only once. This sequence was found in a female donor in good health and CMV-seronegative. The sample comprised PBMCs.

The CDR3 region is CASSWTDYNQETQYF. CDR3 nucleotides: TGTGCCAGCAGTTGGACAGACTATAACCAAGAGACCCAGTACTTC. This rearrangement joins TRBV28 to TRBJ2-5, with D maybe TRBD1 (6 bases). The CDR3 is 15 amino acids. Trimming removed 4 bases at V and 0 bases at J, with 12 bases between. The germline V gene encodes CDR1 MDHEN and CDR2 SYDVKM.